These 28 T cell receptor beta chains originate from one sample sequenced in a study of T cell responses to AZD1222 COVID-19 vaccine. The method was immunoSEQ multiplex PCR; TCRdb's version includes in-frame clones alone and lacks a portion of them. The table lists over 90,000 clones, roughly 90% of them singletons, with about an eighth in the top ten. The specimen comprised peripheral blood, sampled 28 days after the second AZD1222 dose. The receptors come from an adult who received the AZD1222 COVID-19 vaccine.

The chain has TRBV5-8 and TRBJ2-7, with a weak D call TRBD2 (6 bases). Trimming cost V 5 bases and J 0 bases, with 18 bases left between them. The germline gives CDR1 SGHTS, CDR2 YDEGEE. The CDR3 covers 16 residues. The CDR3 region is CASRVYPVADSYEQYF. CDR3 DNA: TGTGCCAGCAGGGTTTACCCCGTAGCGGACTCCTACGAGCAGTACTTC.

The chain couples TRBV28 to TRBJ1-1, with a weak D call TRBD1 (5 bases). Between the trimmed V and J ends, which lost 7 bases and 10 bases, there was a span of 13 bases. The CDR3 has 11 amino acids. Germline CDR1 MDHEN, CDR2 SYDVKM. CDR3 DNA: TGTGCCAGCATAGGGGAGGGAATAGCTTTCTTT. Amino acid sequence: CASIGEGIAFF.

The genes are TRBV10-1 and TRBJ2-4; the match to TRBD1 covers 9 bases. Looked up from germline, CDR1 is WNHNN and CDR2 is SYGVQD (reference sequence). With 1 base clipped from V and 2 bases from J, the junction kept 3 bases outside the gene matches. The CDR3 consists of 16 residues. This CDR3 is CASSEWTGVTKNIQYF. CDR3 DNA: TGCGCCAGCAGTGAGTGGACAGGGGTAACCAAAAACATTCAGTACTTC.

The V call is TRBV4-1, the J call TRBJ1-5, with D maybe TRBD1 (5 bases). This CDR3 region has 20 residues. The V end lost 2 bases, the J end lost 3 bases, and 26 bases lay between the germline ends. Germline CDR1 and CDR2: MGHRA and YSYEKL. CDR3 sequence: CASSQSLPGGQGLNNQPQHF. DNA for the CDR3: TGCGCCAGCAGCCAATCCCTCCCGGGCGGGCAGGGTCTCAACAATCAGCCCCAGCATTTT.

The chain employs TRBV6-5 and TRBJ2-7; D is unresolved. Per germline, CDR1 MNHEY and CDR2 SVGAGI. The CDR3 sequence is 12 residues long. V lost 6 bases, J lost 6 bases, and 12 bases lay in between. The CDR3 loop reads CASRTQGREQYF. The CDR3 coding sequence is TGTGCCAGCAGAACTCAAGGGCGCGAGCAGTACTTC.

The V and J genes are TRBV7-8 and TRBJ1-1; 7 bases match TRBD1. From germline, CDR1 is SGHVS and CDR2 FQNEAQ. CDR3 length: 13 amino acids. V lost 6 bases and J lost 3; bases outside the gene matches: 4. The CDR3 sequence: CASRPTGDTEAFF. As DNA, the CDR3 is TGTGCCAGCAGACCAACAGGGGACACTGAAGCTTTCTTT.

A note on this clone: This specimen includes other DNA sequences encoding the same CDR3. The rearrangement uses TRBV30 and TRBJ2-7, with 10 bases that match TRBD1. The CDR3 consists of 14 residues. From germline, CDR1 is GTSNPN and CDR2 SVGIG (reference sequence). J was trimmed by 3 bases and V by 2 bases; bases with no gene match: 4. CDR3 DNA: TGTGCCTGGAGTACGGGACAGGGGAGCTACGAGCAGTACTTC. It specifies CAWSTGQGSYEQYF.

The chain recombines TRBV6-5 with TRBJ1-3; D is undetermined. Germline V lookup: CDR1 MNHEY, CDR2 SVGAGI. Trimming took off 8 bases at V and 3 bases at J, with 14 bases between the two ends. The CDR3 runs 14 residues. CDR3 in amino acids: CASGPKAFGNTIYF. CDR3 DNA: TGTGCCAGCGGTCCCAAGGCGTTTGGAAACACCATATATTTT.

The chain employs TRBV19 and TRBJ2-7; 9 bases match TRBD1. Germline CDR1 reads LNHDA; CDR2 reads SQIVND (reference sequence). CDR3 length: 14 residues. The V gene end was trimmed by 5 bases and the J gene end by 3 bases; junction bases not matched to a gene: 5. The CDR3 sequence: CASSPGQGFYEQYF. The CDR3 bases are TGTGCCAGTAGTCCGGGACAGGGTTTCTACGAGCAGTACTTC. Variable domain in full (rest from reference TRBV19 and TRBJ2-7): DGGITQSPKYLFRKEGQNVTLSCEQNLNHDAMYWYRQDPGQGLRLIYYSQIVNDFQKGDIAEGYSVSREKKESFPLTVTSAQKNPTAFYLCASSPGQGFYEQYFGPGTRLTVT.

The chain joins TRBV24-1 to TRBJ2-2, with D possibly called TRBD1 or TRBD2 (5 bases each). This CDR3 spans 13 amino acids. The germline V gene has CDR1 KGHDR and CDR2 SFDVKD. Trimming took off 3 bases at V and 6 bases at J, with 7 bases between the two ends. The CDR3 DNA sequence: TGTGCCACCAGTGATGGGACGCCCGGGGAGCTGTTTTTT. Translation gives CATSDGTPGELFF.

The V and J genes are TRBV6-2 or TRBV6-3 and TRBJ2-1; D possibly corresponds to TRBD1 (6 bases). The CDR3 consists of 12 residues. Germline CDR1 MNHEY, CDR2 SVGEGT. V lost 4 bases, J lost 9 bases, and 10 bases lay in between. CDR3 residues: CASSFQGSEQFF. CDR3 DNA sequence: TGTGCCAGCAGTTTCCAGGGGAGTGAGCAGTTCTTC.

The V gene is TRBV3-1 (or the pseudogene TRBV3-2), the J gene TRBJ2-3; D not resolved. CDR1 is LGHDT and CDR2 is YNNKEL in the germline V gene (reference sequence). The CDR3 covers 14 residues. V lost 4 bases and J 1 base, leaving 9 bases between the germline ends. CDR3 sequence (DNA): TGTGCCAGCAGCCGGTCCCCCCGCACAGATACGCAGTATTTT. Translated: CASSRSPRTDTQYF.

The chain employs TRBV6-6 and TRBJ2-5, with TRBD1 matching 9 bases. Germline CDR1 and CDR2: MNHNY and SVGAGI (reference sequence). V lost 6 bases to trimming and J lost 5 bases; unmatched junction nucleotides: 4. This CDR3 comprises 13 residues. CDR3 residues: CASRRGQGETQYF. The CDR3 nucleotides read TGTGCCAGCAGGAGAGGACAGGGGGAGACCCAGTACTTC.

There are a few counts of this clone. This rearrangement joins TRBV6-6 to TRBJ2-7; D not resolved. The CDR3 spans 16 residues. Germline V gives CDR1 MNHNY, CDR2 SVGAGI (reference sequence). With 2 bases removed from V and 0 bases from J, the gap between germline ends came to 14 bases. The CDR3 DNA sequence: TGTGCCAGCAGTTACGGTGTCAGTGGAATCTCCTACGAGCAGTACTTC. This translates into CASSYGVSGISYEQYF.

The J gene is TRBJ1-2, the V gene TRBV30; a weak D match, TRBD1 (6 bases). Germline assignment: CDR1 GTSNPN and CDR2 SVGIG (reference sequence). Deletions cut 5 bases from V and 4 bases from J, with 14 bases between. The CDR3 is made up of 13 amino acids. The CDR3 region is CAWARGQFYGYTF. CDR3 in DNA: TGTGCCTGGGCCCGTGGACAGTTCTATGGCTACACCTTC.

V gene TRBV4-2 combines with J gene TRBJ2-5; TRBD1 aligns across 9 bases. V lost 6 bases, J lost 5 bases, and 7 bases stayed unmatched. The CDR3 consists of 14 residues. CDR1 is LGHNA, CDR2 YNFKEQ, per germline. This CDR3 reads CASSLGQGKETQYF. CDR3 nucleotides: TGTGCCAGCAGTCTGGGACAGGGTAAGGAGACCCAGTACTTC.

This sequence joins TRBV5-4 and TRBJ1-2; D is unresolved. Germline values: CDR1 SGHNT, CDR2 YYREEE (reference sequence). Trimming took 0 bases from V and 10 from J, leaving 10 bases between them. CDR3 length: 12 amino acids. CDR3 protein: CASSLEKGYYTF. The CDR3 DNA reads TGTGCCAGCAGCTTGGAGAAGGGTTACTACACCTTC.

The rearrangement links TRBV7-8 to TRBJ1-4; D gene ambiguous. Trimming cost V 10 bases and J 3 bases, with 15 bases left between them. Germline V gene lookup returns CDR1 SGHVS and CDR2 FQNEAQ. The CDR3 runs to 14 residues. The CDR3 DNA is TGTGCCACCGCTCGGACCAAAGCTAATGAAAAACTGTTTTTT. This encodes CATARTKANEKLFF.

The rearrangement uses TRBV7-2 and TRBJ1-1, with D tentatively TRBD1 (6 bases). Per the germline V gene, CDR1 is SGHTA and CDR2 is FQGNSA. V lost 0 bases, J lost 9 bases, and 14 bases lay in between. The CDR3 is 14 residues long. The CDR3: CASSLAGTPDKAFF. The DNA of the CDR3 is TGTGCCAGCAGCTTAGCGGGGACACCGGATAAAGCTTTCTTT.

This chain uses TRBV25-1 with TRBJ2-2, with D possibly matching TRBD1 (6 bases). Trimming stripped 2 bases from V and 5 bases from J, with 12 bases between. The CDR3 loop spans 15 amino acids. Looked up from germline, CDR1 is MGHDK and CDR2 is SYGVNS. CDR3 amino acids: CASSEQGMWTGELFF. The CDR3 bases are TGTGCCAGCAGTGAACAGGGGATGTGGACCGGGGAGCTGTTTTTT.

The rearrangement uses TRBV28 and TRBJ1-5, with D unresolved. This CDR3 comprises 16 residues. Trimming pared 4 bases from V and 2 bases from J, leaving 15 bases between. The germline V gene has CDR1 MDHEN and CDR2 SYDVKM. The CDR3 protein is CASSSGLYGGNQPQHF. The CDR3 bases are TGTGCCAGCAGTTCAGGACTGTACGGGGGCAATCAGCCCCAGCATTTT. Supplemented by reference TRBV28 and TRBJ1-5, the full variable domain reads DVKVTQSSRYLVKRTGEKVFLECVQDMDHENMFWYRQDPGLGLRLIYFSYDVKMKEKGDIPEGYSVSREKKERFSLILESASTNQTSMYLCASSSGLYGGNQPQHFGDGTRLSIL.

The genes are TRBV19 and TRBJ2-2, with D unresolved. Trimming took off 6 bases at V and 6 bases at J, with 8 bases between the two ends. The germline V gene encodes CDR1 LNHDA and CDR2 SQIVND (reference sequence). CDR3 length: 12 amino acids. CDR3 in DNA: TGTGCCAGTAGACAGTTCGCCGGGGAGCTGTTTTTT. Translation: CASRQFAGELFF.

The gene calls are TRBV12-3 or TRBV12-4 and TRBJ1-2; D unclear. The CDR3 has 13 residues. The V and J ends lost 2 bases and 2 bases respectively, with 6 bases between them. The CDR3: CASSLQPNYGYTF. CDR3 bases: TGTGCCAGCAGTTTACAGCCCAACTATGGCTACACCTTC.

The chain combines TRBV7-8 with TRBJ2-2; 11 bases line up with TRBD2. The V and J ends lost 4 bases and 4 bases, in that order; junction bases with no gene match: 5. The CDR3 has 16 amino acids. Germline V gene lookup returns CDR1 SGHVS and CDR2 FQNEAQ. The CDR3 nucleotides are TGTGCCAGCAGCTGGTCTAGCGGGGGGACCACCGGGGAGCTGTTTTTT. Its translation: CASSWSSGGTTGELFF.

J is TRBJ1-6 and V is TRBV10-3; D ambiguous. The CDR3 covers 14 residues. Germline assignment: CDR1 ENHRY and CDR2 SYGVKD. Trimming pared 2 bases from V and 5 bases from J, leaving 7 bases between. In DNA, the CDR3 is TGTGCCATCAGTGAGGGGGTTGATAATTCACCCCTCCACTTT. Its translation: CAISEGVDNSPLHF.

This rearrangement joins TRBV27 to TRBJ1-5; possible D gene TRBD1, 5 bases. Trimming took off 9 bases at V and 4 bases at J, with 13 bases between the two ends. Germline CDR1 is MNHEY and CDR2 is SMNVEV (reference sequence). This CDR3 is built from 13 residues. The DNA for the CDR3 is TGTGCCAGTACGACGACAGTTAATCAGCCCCAGCATTTT. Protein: CASTTTVNQPQHF.

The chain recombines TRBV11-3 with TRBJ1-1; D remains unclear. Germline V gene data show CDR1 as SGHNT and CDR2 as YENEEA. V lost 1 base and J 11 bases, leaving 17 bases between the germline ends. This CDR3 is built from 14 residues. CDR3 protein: CASSLGNSEDRAFF. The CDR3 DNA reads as TGTGCCAGCAGCTTAGGGAATTCAGAGGATAGGGCTTTCTTT.

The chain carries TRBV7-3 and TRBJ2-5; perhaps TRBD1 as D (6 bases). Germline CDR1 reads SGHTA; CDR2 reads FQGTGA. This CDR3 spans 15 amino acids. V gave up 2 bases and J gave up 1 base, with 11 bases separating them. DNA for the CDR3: TGTGCCAGCAGCTTAGGTCAGGGGTCCCAAGAGACCCAGTACTTC. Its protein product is CASSLGQGSQETQYF.